This entry concerns a single TCR beta chain. What it binds is not known. A junction boundary mismatches the germline segment, possibly from a read error. TCRdb recomputed calls from the reads with MiXCR, one row per CDR3 protein. There are about 740,000 distinct CDR3 sequences in the sample; 35% to 40% occur only once, and 2.8% lies in the top ten. CDR1 LNHDA and CDR2 SQIVND come from the germline V gene (reference sequence). The CDR3 length is 13 residues. These data originate in a study of T cell repertoires in cytomegalovirus infection. Study as a whole: From public TCR beta signatures came an indication of both CMV infection and matching HLA type. Notes on the study in general: In two of eight donors, the top clonotype was HLA-C-restricted CMV-specific.

Sequenced input: PBMCs. The sequence was collected from a human donor in good health (CMV status not recorded). Some clones in this sample may be carry-over from other donors' samples. The chain carries TRBV19 and TRBJ2-1; TRBD2 might be the D (6 bases). The CDR3 region has the DNA TGTGCCAGTAGTCCCGGGACTCTCAATCAGCAGTTCTTC. This codes for CASSPGTLNQQFF.